This is a list of T cell receptor beta chains from one sample in a study of blood T cell repertoires in COVID-19. TCRdb's copy holds only in-frame clones and misses some; the assay was immunoSEQ multiplex PCR. The sample gives tens of thousands of clones, around 85% of which show up once; roughly 5.2% is in the top ten. The sample taken for sequencing was peripheral blood. The receptors were sampled from a man aged 45 to 65 with active COVID-19. The CDR3 runs from the conserved cysteine through the conserved F or W. Fields, in order: V gene, J gene, clone size, CDR3 protein. Where a row states a size, it is once, few, many or the class of an expanded clone; other rows omit it.

V: TRBV9; J: TRBJ2-3; size: -; CDR3: CASSGTSGRLATQYF
V: TRBV19; J: TRBJ2-1; size: -; CDR3: CASSTYRGGMDEQFF
V: TRBV4-3; J: TRBJ2-4; size: -; CDR3: CASSQDSDFPGSRENIQYF
V: TRBV10-3; J: TRBJ2-3; size: once; CDR3: CAISEGTSGRIDTQYF
V: TRBV7-6; J: TRBJ2-3; size: -; CDR3: CASSLAAGGITDTQYF
V: TRBV10-2; J: TRBJ1-1; size: -; CDR3: CASSDGRTGDAEAFF
V: TRBV24-1; J: TRBJ2-1; size: -; CDR3: CATSDATGYLYNEQFF
V: TRBV5-1; J: TRBJ2-7; size: -; CDR3: CASSTGDRIHNYEQYF
V: TRBV19; J: TRBJ2-1; size: -; CDR3: CASSQSTSGRFNEQFF
V: TRBV25-1; J: TRBJ1-2; size: -; CDR3: CASSLAGTGGYTF
V: TRBV3-1/TRBV3-2; J: TRBJ2-1; size: -; CDR3: CASSHQAGGSSVIEQFF
V: TRBV25-1; J: TRBJ1-2; size: -; CDR3: CASSDRTGIHYGYTF
V: TRBV6-4; J: TRBJ2-1; size: -; CDR3: CASSDSPQGYNEQFF
V: TRBV3-1/TRBV3-2; J: TRBJ1-5; size: -; CDR3: CASSQDGDRAVNNQPQHF
V: TRBV28; J: TRBJ2-5; size: -; CDR3: CASRVGGQETQYF
V: TRBV6-5; J: TRBJ2-1; size: few; CDR3: CASSNGIGFGWEFF
V: TRBV6-2/TRBV6-3; J: TRBJ2-3; size: -; CDR3: CASSYRLAGTFDTQYF
V: TRBV19; J: TRBJ2-2; size: once; CDR3: CASRTPGQGNTGELFF
V: TRBV5-4; J: TRBJ2-1; size: few; CDR3: CASSLYGTSGHEQFF
V: TRBV5-6; J: TRBJ2-1; size: -; CDR3: CASSFGSGRGNEQFF
V: TRBV18; J: TRBJ1-6; size: -; CDR3: CASSPSRGKDSPLHF
V: TRBV6-6; J: TRBJ2-7; size: -; CDR3: CASWSGGRSYEQYF
V: TRBV18; J: TRBJ2-7; size: -; CDR3: CASSPLNGTVLRQYF
V: TRBV10-3; J: TRBJ2-3; size: -; CDR3: CAISAFLTDTQYF
V: TRBV27; J: TRBJ1-3; size: -; CDR3: CASSRSRYRGTGNTIYF
V: TRBV9; J: TRBJ2-2; size: -; CDR3: CASSAGIAGVGELFF
V: TRBV5-4; J: TRBJ2-5; size: once; CDR3: CASSLIGGAQETQYF
V: TRBV7-9; J: TRBJ2-5; size: -; CDR3: CASSSQSGKLGETQYF
V: TRBV7-9; J: TRBJ2-5; size: -; CDR3: CASSLEAGYQETQYF
V: TRBV4-2; J: TRBJ2-5; size: -; CDR3: CASSQERAGTGTSIKQETQYF
V: TRBV7-2; J: TRBJ2-7; size: -; CDR3: CASSLTSGSYEQYF
V: TRBV7-2; J: TRBJ1-4; size: -; CDR3: CASRLDRVTEKLFF
V: TRBV6-5; J: TRBJ2-3; size: -; CDR3: CASRPVALTDTQYF
V: TRBV6-5; J: TRBJ1-2; size: -; CDR3: CASSWGQGGYTF
V: TRBV19; J: TRBJ1-5; size: -; CDR3: CASSIPPRGSNQPQHF
V: TRBV11-1; J: TRBJ2-1; size: -; CDR3: CASSYLTSQYNEQFF
V: TRBV2; J: TRBJ2-3; size: -; CDR3: CASSEVAVGTDTQYF
V: TRBV11-3; J: TRBJ2-1; size: few; CDR3: CASSQTLLAGARNEQFF
V: TRBV11-2; J: TRBJ1-2; size: -; CDR3: CASSLDSATYGYTF
V: TRBV7-2; J: TRBJ1-3; size: -; CDR3: CASSPGRGPPGNTIYF
V: TRBV4-2; J: TRBJ1-2; size: -; CDR3: CASSQDSGTTNYGYTF
V: TRBV7-3; J: TRBJ2-2; size: once; CDR3: CVSRLQTNTGELFF
V: TRBV7-2; J: TRBJ2-7; size: -; CDR3: CASSLYQGSYEQYF
V: TRBV7-8; J: TRBJ2-3; size: -; CDR3: CASSRDRDTQYF
V: TRBV18; J: TRBJ2-5; size: -; CDR3: CASSPFGGFETQYF
V: TRBV6-5; J: TRBJ1-1; size: -; CDR3: CASAPTGYQAFF
V: TRBV11-3; J: TRBJ2-3; size: -; CDR3: CASSLDGASTDTQYF
V: TRBV2; J: TRBJ2-1; size: -; CDR3: CAGGQETSQLF
V: TRBV12-3/TRBV12-4; J: TRBJ2-7; size: -; CDR3: CASSLTGGDEQYF
V: TRBV6-4; J: TRBJ2-3; size: -; CDR3: CASSDEIDFPQYF
V: TRBV6-5; J: TRBJ1-1; size: -; CDR3: CASSRQGALNTEAFF
V: TRBV5-4; J: TRBJ2-7; size: once; CDR3: CASSTGGYEQYF